This T cell receptor beta chain was sequenced during a study of cytomegalovirus exposure and HLA in healthy donors. The overall study: An analysis done earlier identified 120 million or so unique TCR beta sequences from 150 million to 200 million T cells.

Worth noting for this clone: No antigen is known for it.

Healthy people donating bone marrow made up the donors. 13 Jbeta primers and 60 Vbeta primers were used for the PCR. TCRdb's copy holds only in-frame clones and misses some; the assay was immunoSEQ multiplex PCR. The sample lists roughly 190,000 clones; roughly 80% were seen once. Regarding the study as a whole: The classifier, whose performance was assessed in both the original and validation cohorts, reportedly diagnosed cytomegalovirus status with high specificity and sensitivity.

Germline assignment: CDR1 SGHRS and CDR2 YFSETQ. This CDR3 contains 16 residues. The junction had 7 bases not matched to a gene; V was cut back by 4 bases and J by 1 base. The source of this sequence is a man aged 40-49 years in good health and CMV-seropositive. V is TRBV5-1 and J is TRBJ2-7, with 11 positions matching TRBD2. The sample comprised PBMCs. CDR3: CASSPSIAGGSYEQYF. CDR3 DNA: TGCGCCAGCAGCCCCTCGATAGCGGGGGGGTCCTACGAGCAGTACTTC. The full variable domain, in which reference TRBV5-1 and TRBJ2-7 provide the parts outside the CDR3, is KAGVTQTPRYLIKTRGQQVTLSCSPISGHRSVSWYQQTPGQGLQFLFEYFSETQRNKGNFPGRFSGRQFSNSRSEMNVSTLELGDSALYLCASSPSIAGGSYEQYFGPGTRLTVT.